The 10 T cell receptor beta chains given below trace back to one sample, sequenced in a study of T cells in Graves' hyperthyroidism and ophthalmopathy. Amplification targeted TCR beta CDR3 regions from RNA transcripts. The HTBI primer set was used in a first-round RT-PCR of the TCR CDR3. TCRdb used MiXCR to reprocess the multiplex PCR reads, holding one entry per CDR3 protein. The sample includes about 290,000 distinct CDR3 sequences, 13% of them seen just once. The specimen sequenced was blood. The origin of the receptors is a young woman with Graves' hyperthyroidism that later progressed to Graves' ophthalmopathy.

With respect to this clonotype: At one boundary the junction diverges from the germline segment, which might be a read error. The chain combines TRBV7-9 with TRBJ2-5; perhaps TRBD2 as D (6 bases). CDR1 and CDR2 from the germline V gene are SEHNR and FQNEAQ (reference sequence). CDR3 length: 14 residues. The CDR3 DNA sequence: TGTGCCAGCAGCGTCCCCGGACTACAAGAGATCCAGTACTTC. Translation gives CASSVPGLQEIQYF.

Many counts were recorded for this clonotype. The chain combines TRBV7-3 with TRBJ2-5; no definite D call. This CDR3 region has 14 residues. Trimming took off 0 bases at V and 2 bases at J, with 7 bases between the two ends. CDR1 is SGHTA and CDR2 is FQGTGA in the germline V gene. CDR3 in amino acids: CASSLTGEQETQYF. DNA for the CDR3: TGTGCCAGCAGCTTAACGGGCGAACAAGAGACCCAGTACTTC.

This clonotype was counted many times. V and J are TRBV2 and TRBJ2-7; D unresolved. The germline V gene has CDR1 SNHLY and CDR2 FYNNEI. The V and J ends lost 3 bases and 5 bases respectively, with 17 bases between them. The CDR3 length is 15 residues. In DNA form, the CDR3 reads TGTGCCAGCAGTGATGCTGCTTCAAACGGCAACGAGCAGTACTTC. The encoded protein is CASSDAASNGNEQYF.

In this sample, this clonotype turned up many times. The J gene is TRBJ2-5, the V gene TRBV3-1; D is unresolved. This CDR3 is 15 amino acids long. CDR1 is LGHDT, CDR2 YNNKEL, per germline (reference sequence). V dropped 1 base and J dropped 5 bases, with 14 bases sitting between them. In DNA, the CDR3 is TGTGCCAGCAGCCAAGGTGCCAGCTCGCGTGAGACCCAGTACTTC. Its translation is CASSQGASSRETQYF.

This clonotype came up a few times. The chain joins TRBV5-6 to TRBJ1-1, with 10 positions matching TRBD1. Germline loops: CDR1 SGHDT, CDR2 YYEEEE. The V gene end was trimmed by 3 bases and the J gene end by 10 bases; junction bases not matched to a gene: 3. The CDR3 totals 12 residues. In nucleotides, the CDR3 is TGTGCCAGCAGCTCGGACAGGGGGGGAGCTTTCTTT. Translation gives CASSSDRGGAFF. Together with reference TRBV5-6 and TRBJ1-1, the CDR3 gives the full variable domain: DAGVTQSPTHLIKTRGQQVTLRCSPKSGHDTVSWYQQALGQGPQFIFQYYEEEERQRGNFPDRFSGHQFPNYSSELNVNALLLGDSALYLCASSSDRGGAFFGQGTRLTVV.

This clonotype counts as medium-sized. The gene calls are TRBV12-3 or TRBV12-4 and TRBJ2-3; D not certain. The CDR3 sequence is 14 residues long. V was pared by 3 bases and J by 2 bases, with 9 bases between. The CDR3 nucleotides are TGTGCCAGCAGTTTCACCTACCTCACAGATACGCAGTATTTT. This translates into CASSFTYLTDTQYF.

This clonotype occurred many times. This chain links TRBV3-1 with TRBJ1-1, with D unresolved. The CDR3 runs to 11 residues. V was shortened by 10 bases and J by 1 base, with 7 bases between the two germline ends. Germline CDR1 LGHDT, CDR2 YNNKEL (reference sequence). Here the CDR3 DNA reads TGTGCCACCCAAGGGAACACTGAAGCTTTCTTT. Translating it yields CATQGNTEAFF.

This clonotype was observed at least ten times. J is TRBJ2-7 and V is TRBV6-2 or TRBV6-3; a weak D match, TRBD2 (5 bases). V was clipped by 4 bases and J by 6 bases, with 7 bases between them. The CDR3 is 11 amino acids. Per germline, CDR1 MNHEY and CDR2 SVGEGT. The CDR3 DNA follows: TGTGCCAGCAGTTTCCGGGGCGAGCAGTACTTC. This gives the protein CASSFRGEQYF.

This clonotype has at least ten counts. V is TRBV30 and J is TRBJ1-1, with a possible D match to TRBD1 (5 bases). V was trimmed by 0 bases and J by 0 bases, leaving 8 bases between them. CDR3 length: 14 amino acids. Germline lookup yields CDR1 GTSNPN and CDR2 SVGIG (reference sequence). The CDR3 loop reads CAWSVLGVNTEAFF. The CDR3 DNA reads TGTGCCTGGAGTGTACTAGGGGTGAACACTGAAGCTTTCTTT.

There are many counts of this clonotype. This chain joins TRBV5-6 and TRBJ2-6; no reliable D call. CDR1 is SGHDT, CDR2 YYEEEE, per germline. V was clipped by 3 bases and J by 1 base, with 23 bases between them. There are 20 residues in the CDR3. CDR3 region: CASSWYLLTPPSSGANVLTF. CDR3 in DNA: TGTGCCAGCAGCTGGTACCTCCTGACACCTCCGTCGTCTGGGGCCAACGTCCTGACTTTC.